This TCR beta chain was profiled in a study of shared clonotypes between healthy human individuals. Study as a whole: Contributing individuals were two females and three males aged 18 to 49.

V dropped 2 bases and J dropped 2 bases, with 7 bases sitting between them. Looked up from germline, CDR1 is SGHTA and CDR2 is FQGNSA. The CDR3 runs 14 residues. A word on this clone: The antigen is unknown.

Terminally differentiated effector memory CD45RA+ cells were excluded from the naive CD8 cells, which were CD45RO-negative and positively selected for CCR7. Only in-frame clones appear in the TCRdb table, and some are missing; sequencing was by immunoSEQ multiplex PCR. Of about 800,000 clones in the sample, about 96% were seen once. Study-wide points: It was anticipated that sequencing depth would influence how many clonotypes donors shared. It was only blood that was sampled, and tissue repertoires likely differ.

V is TRBV7-2 and J is TRBJ1-3; weak D call: TRBD1 (5 bases). This TCR was recovered from a man aged 25 to 40 in good health. The sequencing input was naive CD8+ T cells sorted from blood. The CDR3 is CASSLRGAGNTIYF. DNA of the CDR3: TGTGCCAGCAGCTTACGGGGGGCTGGAAACACCATATATTTT.